The 30 T cell receptor beta chains presented below share a single source sample, sequenced in a study of cytomegalovirus exposure and HLA in healthy donors. The PCR was carried out with 60 Vbeta primers and 13 Jbeta primers. Produced via immunoSEQ multiplex PCR; TCRdb's table is partial and in-frame only. Here the sample table reports 50,000 to 70,000 clones. Sequencing used PBMCs. Every receptor here comes from a young woman in good health and CMV-seronegative.

The chain recombines TRBV14 with TRBJ2-3, with D unresolved. V gave up 1 base and J gave up 5 bases, with 10 bases separating them. This CDR3 spans 14 amino acids. Germline-derived CDR1 and CDR2 are SGHDN and FVKESK. The CDR3 loop is CASSQGSSVDTQYF. The DNA of the CDR3 is TGTGCCAGCAGCCAAGGGTCCAGCGTAGATACGCAGTATTTT.

The chain joins TRBV7-9 to TRBJ2-7; 8 bases map to TRBD1. The CDR3 sequence is 14 residues long. Looked up from germline, CDR1 is SEHNR and CDR2 is FQNEAQ (reference sequence). J lost 5 bases, V lost 6 bases, and 9 bases had no gene match. As DNA, the CDR3 is TGTGCCAGCAGACCCGGGACAGGTGTTGACGAGCAGTACTTC. Its translation is CASRPGTGVDEQYF.

The J gene is TRBJ2-7, the V gene TRBV14, with D perhaps matching TRBD2 (6 bases). This CDR3 is 15 amino acids long. The V gene's germline CDR1 is SGHDN and CDR2 FVKESK. The V end was cut by 3 bases, the J end by 3 bases, with 15 bases between. The CDR3 region has the DNA TGTGCCAGCAGCCAGAACGGGCGGGGTTACTACGAGCAGTACTTC. Translating gives CASSQNGRGYYEQYF.

This sequence joins TRBV18 and TRBJ2-5, with D possibly matching TRBD2 (6 bases). Looked up from germline, CDR1 is KGHSH and CDR2 is LQKENI. V shed 6 bases and J shed 0 bases, with 8 bases lying between them. The CDR3 sequence is 13 residues long. CDR3 residues: CASSRDHQETQYF. In DNA, the CDR3 is TGTGCCAGCTCGCGGGACCACCAAGAGACCCAGTACTTC.

V gene TRBV5-1 combines with J gene TRBJ2-7; tentatively, D is TRBD1 (5 bases). Per germline, CDR1 SGHRS and CDR2 YFSETQ. The CDR3 consists of 13 residues. The V and J ends lost 3 bases and 5 bases respectively, with 12 bases between them. CDR3 sequence: CASSWGATDEQYF. The CDR3 bases are TGCGCCAGCAGCTGGGGCGCCACGGACGAGCAGTACTTC.

This sequence joins TRBV2 and TRBJ2-5; TRBD2 matches 7 bases. Trimming at V came to 6 bases and at J to 0 bases, leaving 7 bases not matched to a gene. Germline V gives CDR1 SNHLY, CDR2 FYNNEI. The CDR3 is 15 residues long. In DNA form, the CDR3 reads TGTGCCAGCAGGGGCGCGGGGGAGTACCAAGAGACCCAGTACTTC. It specifies CASRGAGEYQETQYF.

The J gene is TRBJ1-4, the V gene TRBV5-1; TRBD1 is a possible D gene (5 bases). The germline V gene has CDR1 SGHRS and CDR2 YFSETQ. The CDR3 covers 16 residues. V was trimmed by 6 bases and J by 8 bases, leaving 23 bases between them. CDR3 in amino acids: CASTPLFQVGGEKLFF. The CDR3 region has the DNA TGCGCCAGCACTCCCCTTTTCCAGGTCGGGGGGGAAAAACTGTTTTTT.

The gene calls are TRBV6-4 and TRBJ1-5, with D possibly matching TRBD1 (6 bases). Germline loops: CDR1 MRHNA, CDR2 SNTAGT. Trimming left V 5 bases short and J 7 bases short, with 12 bases between. CDR3 length: 13 residues. The CDR3 DNA is TGTGCCAGCAGTCGTGAGGGGGGGCAGCCCCAGCATTTT. Its protein is CASSREGGQPQHF.

The gene calls are TRBV7-9 and TRBJ1-1, with TRBD1 matching over 7 bases. This CDR3 is built from 15 residues. Trimming at V came to 9 bases and at J to 0 bases, leaving 10 bases not matched to a gene. Germline V lookup: CDR1 SEHNR, CDR2 FQNEAQ (reference sequence). CDR3 sequence (DNA): TGTGCCAGTTCCCCGGGACAGCGCATGAACACTGAAGCTTTCTTT. As protein: CASSPGQRMNTEAFF.

The rearrangement links TRBV30 to TRBJ1-2; D possibly corresponds to TRBD1 (5 bases). The V gene lost 2 bases and the J gene lost 3 bases, with 13 bases spanning the gap. CDR1 and CDR2 from the germline V gene are GTSNPN and SVGIG (reference sequence). The CDR3 runs 14 residues. The CDR3 DNA reads as TGTGCCTGGAGTCCCCGACAGATACACTATGGCTACACCTTC. It yields the protein CAWSPRQIHYGYTF.

The chain couples TRBV6-5 to TRBJ1-1; 10 positions agree with TRBD1. This CDR3 contains 15 residues. With V trimmed by 5 bases and J by 4 bases, 7 bases remained unmatched. Germline CDR1 and CDR2: MNHEY and SVGAGI. The DNA for the CDR3 is TGTGCCAGCAGTACCCAGACAGGGGGCTTCACTGAAGCTTTCTTT. Its translation: CASSTQTGGFTEAFF.

V and J are TRBV9 and TRBJ2-3; no clear D. Germline CDR1 is SGDLS and CDR2 is YYNGEE. The CDR3 is 12 residues long. Trimming took off 4 bases at V and 3 bases at J, with 6 bases between the two ends. The DNA for the CDR3 is TGTGCCAGCAGCATCTCTACAGATACGCAGTATTTT. It codes for CASSISTDTQYF.

The genes are TRBV5-6 and TRBJ2-7; D is perhaps TRBD2 (5 bases). CDR3 length equals 13 residues. Deletions cut 0 bases from V and 7 bases from J, with 11 bases between. CDR1 and CDR2 from the germline V gene are SGHDT and YYEEEE. As DNA, the CDR3 is TGTGCCAGCAGCTTGGTTGACGGGAATGAGCAGTACTTC. This translates into CASSLVDGNEQYF.

This chain links TRBV4-1 with TRBJ2-5, with a possible D match to TRBD2 (6 bases). The V gene's germline CDR1 is MGHRA and CDR2 YSYEKL. This CDR3 comprises 15 residues. The V end was cut by 0 bases, the J end by 5 bases, with 13 bases between. CDR3 residues: CASSQDGGFGETQYF. CDR3 nucleotides: TGCGCCAGCAGCCAAGATGGGGGGTTCGGGGAGACCCAGTACTTC.

The CDR3 nucleotides read TGTGCCAGCAGTCTAGGACAGACTAGCAATCAGCCCCAGCATTTT. Translated, it gives CASSLGQTSNQPQHF. This chain uses TRBV6-5 with TRBJ1-5, with D maybe TRBD1 (6 bases). V lost 5 bases, J lost 0 bases, and 11 bases lay in between. The CDR3 loop spans 15 amino acids. Germline loops: CDR1 MNHEY, CDR2 SVGAGI.

This chain joins TRBV29-1 and TRBJ1-2; 7 nucleotides line up with TRBD1. The V and J ends lost 7 bases and 0 bases, in that order; junction bases with no gene match: 8. The CDR3 length is 14 residues. The germline gives CDR1 SQVTM, CDR2 ANQGSEA. The CDR3 is CSAGQRTPNYGYTF. Here the CDR3 DNA reads TGCAGCGCGGGACAGCGGACTCCTAACTATGGCTACACCTTC. Complete variable domain (other parts from reference TRBV29-1 and TRBJ1-2): SAVISQKPSRDICQRGTSLTIQCQVDSQVTMMFWYRQQPGQSLTLIATANQGSEATYESGFVIDKFPISRPNLTFSTLTVSNMSPEDSSIYLCSAGQRTPNYGYTFGSGTRLTVV.

V gene TRBV6-5 combines with J gene TRBJ1-1; no reliable D call. Per the germline V gene, CDR1 is MNHEY and CDR2 is SVGAGI. Trimming cost V 2 bases and J 11 bases, with 15 bases left between them. The CDR3 sequence is 13 residues long. Here the CDR3 reads CASSYRAVGRAFF. The CDR3 coding sequence is TGTGCCAGCAGTTACCGGGCAGTCGGGAGGGCTTTCTTT.

This sequence joins TRBV2 and TRBJ1-3; D unresolved. Germline CDR1 reads SNHLY; CDR2 reads FYNNEI. Trimming cost V 7 bases and J 0 bases, with 10 bases left between them. The CDR3 has 14 residues. CDR3 sequence reads: CASTGSRSGNTIYF. The CDR3 coding sequence is TGTGCCAGCACGGGGTCGCGCTCTGGAAACACCATATATTTT.

The chain links TRBV18 to TRBJ1-1; no reliable D call. This CDR3 contains 12 residues. Germline V CDR1 and CDR2: KGHSH, LQKENI. With 9 bases removed from V and 0 bases from J, the gap between germline ends came to 8 bases. The CDR3: CASYGMNTEAFF. Here the CDR3 DNA reads TGTGCCAGTTATGGCATGAACACTGAAGCTTTCTTT.

The chain combines TRBV30 with TRBJ2-1; D may be TRBD1 (6 bases). The CDR3 contains 12 residues. CDR1 is GTSNPN and CDR2 is SVGIG in the germline V gene (reference sequence). Trimming pared 7 bases from V and 8 bases from J, leaving 15 bases between. CDR3 coding DNA: TGTGCCTTCCGGGACACCTCACATGAGCAGTTCTTC. Protein sequence: CAFRDTSHEQFF.

This rearrangement joins TRBV5-1 to TRBJ1-2; D is perhaps TRBD1 (6 bases). The CDR3 length is 13 residues. Trimming cost V 2 bases and J 6 bases, with 11 bases left between them. CDR1 is SGHRS, CDR2 YFSETQ, per germline. CDR3 sequence reads: CASSFFTGHGYTF. CDR3 nucleotide sequence: TGCGCCAGCAGCTTTTTCACAGGGCATGGCTACACCTTC.

This CDR3 is CASSYSPAERYEQYF. In DNA, the CDR3 is TGTGCCAGCAGTTACTCGCCAGCGGAGCGTTACGAGCAGTACTTC. The chain has TRBV6-5 and TRBJ2-7; D is possibly TRBD2 (5 bases). Germline loops: CDR1 MNHEY, CDR2 SVGAGI. CDR3 length: 15 residues. Deletions cut 0 bases from V and 4 bases from J, with 13 bases between.

The rearrangement joins TRBV28 to TRBJ1-1; D is undetermined. V lost 4 bases to trimming and J lost 2 bases, with 14 bases between them. Germline V lookup: CDR1 MDHEN, CDR2 SYDVKM. The CDR3 is made up of 15 amino acids. The CDR3 reads CASSSLRRGNTEAFF. In DNA form, the CDR3 reads TGTGCCAGCAGTTCGCTCCGGCGGGGAAACACTGAAGCTTTCTTT.

The chain carries TRBV6-1 and TRBJ2-7; 10 nucleotides match TRBD1. The V gene end was trimmed by 2 bases and the J gene end by 3 bases; junction bases not matched to a gene: 4. From germline, CDR1 is MNHNS and CDR2 SASEGT. The CDR3 covers 15 residues. The CDR3 is CASSESTGGYYEQYF. In DNA form, the CDR3 reads TGTGCCAGCAGTGAATCGACAGGGGGCTACTACGAGCAGTACTTC.

The gene calls are TRBV9 and TRBJ2-3; 12 bases align to TRBD1. In germline, CDR1 is SGDLS, CDR2 YYNGEE. The CDR3 consists of 17 residues. V dropped 3 bases and J dropped 4; count of bases not matched to a gene: 9. The CDR3 bases are TGTGCCAGCAGCGGGGGGGACAGGGGGCTAGGCGCAGATACGCAGTATTTT. Its translation is CASSGGDRGLGADTQYF.

This chain connects TRBV28 to TRBJ2-7; possible D gene TRBD1, 6 bases. Per germline, CDR1 MDHEN and CDR2 SYDVKM. The V end lost 6 bases, the J end lost 2 bases, and 17 bases lay between the germline ends. The CDR3 has 15 residues. The CDR3 reads CASSPQGTSAYEQYF. The CDR3 DNA is TGTGCCAGCAGCCCCCAGGGGACAAGCGCCTACGAGCAGTACTTC. The full variable domain, completed using reference TRBV28 and TRBJ2-7, is DVKVTQSSRYLVKRTGEKVFLECVQDMDHENMFWYRQDPGLGLRLIYFSYDVKMKEKGDIPEGYSVSREKKERFSLILESASTNQTSMYLCASSPQGTSAYEQYFGPGTRLTVT.

The chain is built from TRBV6-1 and TRBJ2-5, with TRBD1 as a possible D gene (5 bases). The V end was cut by 5 bases, the J end by 4 bases, with 17 bases between. The length of the CDR3 is 15 residues. Per germline, CDR1 MNHNS and CDR2 SASEGT. The CDR3 DNA sequence: TGTGCCAGCAGTTCGGGCCCGCAACAGGCAGAGACCCAGTACTTC. Protein sequence: CASSSGPQQAETQYF.

This chain joins TRBV7-8 and TRBJ2-1, with D unclear. From germline, CDR1 is SGHVS and CDR2 FQNEAQ. Trimming shortened V by 1 base and J by 5 bases, and 15 bases separated the two germline ends. This CDR3 contains 16 residues. CDR3 nucleotides: TGTGCCAGCAGCTTAGGAGCCGGGTATTTCGACAATGAGCAGTTCTTC. Translating gives CASSLGAGYFDNEQFF.

This chain links TRBV7-6 with TRBJ2-3; D remains ambiguous. CDR3 size: 13 residues. CDR1 SGHVS and CDR2 FNYEAQ come from the germline V gene. The V end lost 5 bases, the J end lost 1 base, and 7 bases lay between the germline ends. The CDR3 DNA reads TGTGCCAGCAGCGGAGACGGCACAGATACGCAGTATTTT. Residues: CASSGDGTDTQYF. The full variable domain, rest sourced from reference TRBV7-6 and TRBJ2-3, is GAGVSQSPRYKVTKRGQDVALRCDPISGHVSLYWYRQALGQGPEFLTYFNYEAQQDKSGLPNDRFSAERPEGSISTLTIQRTEQRDSAMYRCASSGDGTDTQYFGPGTRLTVL.

The chain has TRBV9 and TRBJ1-2; D is ambiguous. The germline V gene has CDR1 SGDLS and CDR2 YYNGEE. This CDR3 comprises 13 residues. V was trimmed by 3 bases and J by 4 bases, leaving 10 bases between them. The CDR3 DNA follows: TGTGCCAGCAGCGCCGGGGAGGTCTATGGCTACACCTTC. It specifies CASSAGEVYGYTF.